A selection of T cell receptor beta chains follows, all from one sample in a study of siplizumab effects on memory and regulatory T cells. The repertoire was sequenced with immunoSEQ multiplex PCR; TCRdb's copy has only in-frame clones and lacks some. The sample yields over 85,000 clones, roughly nine tenths seen once. What was sequenced was CD4+ T cells sorted from blood. These receptors were collected from a human donor in good health. CDR3s include the opening cysteine and the closing phenylalanine or tryptophan. The order of the fields is clone size, D gene, V gene, J gene, CDR3 protein, CDR3 DNA. The D gene is left open where the match is weak. Clone size appears in some rows only: once, few, many, or a class for an expanded clone.

clone size: once
D gene: .
V gene: TRBV27
J gene: TRBJ2-7
CDR3 protein: CASSPPSRRLNLISYEQYF
CDR3 DNA: TGTGCCAGCAGTCCCCCGTCGCGGAGGCTCAACCTAATCTCCTACGAGCAGTACTTC

clone size: .
D gene: .
V gene: TRBV11-2
J gene: TRBJ1-5
CDR3 protein: CASSLSDYQPQHF
CDR3 DNA: TGTGCCAGCAGCTTAAGTGACTATCAGCCCCAGCATTTT

clone size: .
D gene: TRBD1
V gene: TRBV18
J gene: TRBJ2-7
CDR3 protein: CASSKDRAYEQYF
CDR3 DNA: TGTGCCAGCTCAAAGGACAGGGCCTACGAGCAGTACTTC

clone size: .
D gene: .
V gene: TRBV5-4
J gene: TRBJ1-3
CDR3 protein: CASSLAGSGSGNTIYF
CDR3 DNA: TGTGCCAGCAGCTTGGCTGGCTCAGGCTCTGGAAACACCATATATTTT

clone size: .
D gene: TRBD1
V gene: TRBV9
J gene: TRBJ2-5
CDR3 protein: CASSARGTGQETQYF
CDR3 DNA: TGTGCCAGCAGCGCCCGAGGGACAGGGCAAGAGACCCAGTACTTC

clone size: .
D gene: .
V gene: TRBV7-2
J gene: TRBJ1-3
CDR3 protein: CASTIGSGNTIYF
CDR3 DNA: TGTGCCAGCACCATTGGCTCTGGAAACACCATATATTTT

clone size: .
D gene: .
V gene: TRBV7-9
J gene: TRBJ2-1
CDR3 protein: CASSSTREIRNEQFF
CDR3 DNA: TGTGCCAGCAGCTCAACTAGAGAGATAAGGAATGAGCAGTTCTTC

clone size: .
D gene: .
V gene: TRBV11-2
J gene: TRBJ2-7
CDR3 protein: CASSNPSRGEQYF
CDR3 DNA: TGTGCCAGCAGCAACCCATCTAGGGGAGAGCAGTACTTC

clone size: .
D gene: TRBD2
V gene: TRBV6-5
J gene: TRBJ2-2
CDR3 protein: CATRLAGGPRELFF
CDR3 DNA: TGTGCCACCCGCTTAGCGGGAGGACCCCGGGAGCTGTTTTTT

clone size: .
D gene: .
V gene: TRBV6-1
J gene: TRBJ1-5
CDR3 protein: CASDVGRGSQPQHF
CDR3 DNA: TGTGCCAGCGACGTTGGGAGGGGCAGTCAGCCCCAGCATTTT

clone size: .
D gene: .
V gene: TRBV28
J gene: TRBJ2-7
CDR3 protein: CASSLAPYEQYF
CDR3 DNA: TGTGCCAGCAGTTTAGCCCCCTACGAGCAGTACTTC

clone size: .
D gene: TRBD2
V gene: TRBV5-1
J gene: TRBJ2-1
CDR3 protein: CASSSGTSGYNEQFF
CDR3 DNA: TGCGCCAGCAGCTCGGGGACTAGCGGCTACAATGAGCAGTTCTTC

clone size: .
D gene: .
V gene: TRBV27
J gene: TRBJ1-4
CDR3 protein: CASSLRGRGINEKLFF
CDR3 DNA: TGTGCCAGCAGTTTACGAGGGAGAGGAATTAATGAAAAACTGTTTTTT

clone size: .
D gene: .
V gene: TRBV29-1
J gene: TRBJ2-5
CDR3 protein: CSARQGSETQYF
CDR3 DNA: TGCAGCGCCCGGCAGGGCTCAGAGACCCAGTACTTC

clone size: .
D gene: .
V gene: TRBV19
J gene: TRBJ2-3
CDR3 protein: CASTLGRVHTDTQYF
CDR3 DNA: TGTGCCAGTACGCTAGGCCGGGTCCACACAGATACGCAGTATTTT

clone size: once
D gene: TRBD1
V gene: TRBV30
J gene: TRBJ2-1
CDR3 protein: CAWKGQGGYNEQFF
CDR3 DNA: TGTGCCTGGAAGGGACAGGGGGGTTACAATGAGCAGTTCTTC

clone size: .
D gene: .
V gene: TRBV19
J gene: TRBJ1-1
CDR3 protein: CASSNQGSVAFF
CDR3 DNA: TGTGCCAGTAGCAACCAGGGTAGTGTGGCTTTCTTT

clone size: once
D gene: TRBD1
V gene: TRBV11-2
J gene: TRBJ1-4
CDR3 protein: CASSSGQGVNNEKLFF
CDR3 DNA: TGTGCCAGCAGCTCCGGACAGGGGGTAAATAATGAAAAACTGTTTTTT

clone size: .
D gene: .
V gene: TRBV14
J gene: TRBJ1-2
CDR3 protein: CASSQVGGLGNYGYTF
CDR3 DNA: TGTGCCAGCAGCCAAGTGGGGGGCCTCGGTAACTATGGCTACACCTTC

clone size: .
D gene: .
V gene: TRBV6-1
J gene: TRBJ2-7
CDR3 protein: CASSLLFISYEQYF
CDR3 DNA: TGTGCCAGCAGTCTCCTCTTCATCTCCTACGAGCAGTACTTC

clone size: .
D gene: TRBD2
V gene: TRBV18
J gene: TRBJ2-7
CDR3 protein: CASSPPGAGGTYEQYF
CDR3 DNA: TGTGCCAGCTCACCACCCGGAGCGGGAGGGACCTACGAGCAGTACTTC

clone size: .
D gene: TRBD2
V gene: TRBV11-2
J gene: TRBJ2-3
CDR3 protein: CASSYRTSGRDTQYF
CDR3 DNA: TGTGCCAGCAGCTATCGGACTAGCGGGAGAGATACGCAGTATTTT

clone size: .
D gene: TRBD1
V gene: TRBV15
J gene: TRBJ2-3
CDR3 protein: CATSSRQGITDTQYF
CDR3 DNA: TGTGCCACCAGCTCCAGACAGGGTATCACAGATACGCAGTATTTT

clone size: .
D gene: TRBD1
V gene: TRBV27
J gene: TRBJ1-5
CDR3 protein: CASSLRTGGRKQPQHF
CDR3 DNA: TGTGCCAGCAGTTTACGGACAGGGGGTAGGAAACAGCCCCAGCATTTT

clone size: .
D gene: TRBD1
V gene: TRBV19
J gene: TRBJ1-1
CDR3 protein: CASRPGTGRIVTEAFF
CDR3 DNA: TGTGCCAGTAGACCTGGGACAGGGAGGATTGTTACTGAAGCTTTCTTT

clone size: .
D gene: .
V gene: TRBV7-6
J gene: TRBJ1-5
CDR3 protein: CASSLRDNQPQHF
CDR3 DNA: TGTGCCAGCAGCTTACGTGACAATCAGCCCCAGCATTTT

clone size: .
D gene: .
V gene: TRBV19
J gene: TRBJ2-7
CDR3 protein: CASSNTYEQYF
CDR3 DNA: TGTGCCAGTAGTAACACTTACGAGCAGTACTTC

clone size: .
D gene: TRBD1
V gene: TRBV11-3
J gene: TRBJ2-7
CDR3 protein: CASSPGGDRGYEQYF
CDR3 DNA: TGTGCCAGCAGCCCGGGTGGGGACAGGGGATACGAGCAGTACTTC

clone size: .
D gene: .
V gene: TRBV5-1
J gene: TRBJ1-4
CDR3 protein: CASSSRTLDEKLFF
CDR3 DNA: TGCGCCAGCAGCTCGCGGACCTTAGATGAAAAACTGTTTTTT

clone size: .
D gene: .
V gene: TRBV2
J gene: TRBJ2-2
CDR3 protein: CASSERPNTGELFF
CDR3 DNA: TGTGCCAGCAGTGAACGCCCGAACACCGGGGAGCTGTTTTTT

clone size: once
D gene: TRBD1
V gene: TRBV7-8
J gene: TRBJ1-1
CDR3 protein: CASSLVIQGWRNTEAFF
CDR3 DNA: TGTGCCAGCAGCTTAGTAATACAGGGGTGGCGAAACACTGAAGCTTTCTTT

clone size: .
D gene: .
V gene: TRBV4-2
J gene: TRBJ2-4
CDR3 protein: CASSQGYRDIQYF
CDR3 DNA: TGTGCCAGCAGCCAAGGTTATAGGGACATTCAGTACTTC

clone size: .
D gene: .
V gene: TRBV28
J gene: TRBJ1-6
CDR3 protein: CASNRDGDRNSPLHF
CDR3 DNA: TGTGCCAGCAACCGAGACGGGGATCGGAATTCACCCCTCCACTTT

clone size: few
D gene: TRBD1
V gene: TRBV5-1
J gene: TRBJ1-5
CDR3 protein: CASSLGQGEPQHF
CDR3 DNA: TGCGCCAGCAGCTTGGGACAGGGAGAGCCCCAGCATTTT

clone size: .
D gene: .
V gene: TRBV6-5
J gene: TRBJ2-4
CDR3 protein: CASSYDEIQYF
CDR3 DNA: TGTGCCAGCAGTTACGACGAGATTCAGTACTTC

clone size: .
D gene: .
V gene: TRBV30
J gene: TRBJ2-3
CDR3 protein: CAWSRGMGTDTQYF
CDR3 DNA: TGTGCCTGGAGTCGGGGGATGGGAACAGATACGCAGTATTTT

clone size: .
D gene: TRBD2
V gene: TRBV7-6
J gene: TRBJ2-1
CDR3 protein: CASSAAMGGYNEQFF
CDR3 DNA: TGTGCCAGCAGCGCCGCCATGGGAGGGTACAATGAGCAGTTCTTC

clone size: .
D gene: TRBD2
V gene: TRBV19
J gene: TRBJ2-6
CDR3 protein: CASSRALGRGASGANVLTF
CDR3 DNA: TGTGCCAGTAGTCGTGCTTTGGGGCGGGGGGCCTCTGGGGCCAACGTCCTGACTTTC

clone size: .
D gene: .
V gene: TRBV5-4
J gene: TRBJ2-2
CDR3 protein: CASSLLSFWEDTGELFF
CDR3 DNA: TGTGCCAGCAGCTTGCTAAGTTTTTGGGAGGACACCGGAGAGCTGTTTTTT

clone size: .
D gene: .
V gene: TRBV6-5
J gene: TRBJ2-7
CDR3 protein: CASSYSGLAYEQYF
CDR3 DNA: TGTGCCAGCAGTTACTCAGGATTGGCCTACGAGCAGTACTTC

clone size: .
D gene: .
V gene: TRBV19
J gene: TRBJ1-5
CDR3 protein: CASSIQVNQPQHF
CDR3 DNA: TGTGCCAGTAGTATCCAGGTCAATCAGCCCCAGCATTTT

clone size: .
D gene: .
V gene: TRBV5-1
J gene: TRBJ1-6
CDR3 protein: CASTLNSGNSPLHF
CDR3 DNA: TGCGCCAGCACCCTAAACTCGGGTAATTCACCCCTCCACTTT

clone size: .
D gene: .
V gene: TRBV30
J gene: TRBJ1-5
CDR3 protein: CAYSRDLSNQPQHF
CDR3 DNA: TGTGCCTACTCCCGGGACCTAAGCAATCAGCCCCAGCATTTT

clone size: .
D gene: .
V gene: TRBV25-1
J gene: TRBJ2-7
CDR3 protein: CASSSRQVYEQYF
CDR3 DNA: TGTGCCAGCAGTAGCCGACAGGTCTACGAGCAGTACTTC

clone size: .
D gene: .
V gene: TRBV5-8
J gene: TRBJ1-5
CDR3 protein: CASNSRGRGGNQPQHF
CDR3 DNA: TGTGCCAGCAACTCCCGGGGAAGGGGAGGCAATCAGCCCCAGCATTTT

clone size: .
D gene: .
V gene: TRBV5-4
J gene: TRBJ1-2
CDR3 protein: CASGPRRRANGGYTF
CDR3 DNA: TGTGCCAGCGGGCCGCGAAGGAGGGCTAACGGAGGCTACACCTTC

clone size: .
D gene: .
V gene: TRBV28
J gene: TRBJ1-6
CDR3 protein: CASSPGGLGSPLHF
CDR3 DNA: TGTGCCAGCAGTCCTGGGGGTTTGGGTTCACCCCTCCACTTT

clone size: .
D gene: .
V gene: TRBV18
J gene: TRBJ2-7
CDR3 protein: CASSPLDGDEQYF
CDR3 DNA: TGTGCCAGCTCCCCCCTAGACGGGGACGAGCAGTACTTC

clone size: once
D gene: TRBD1
V gene: TRBV5-1
J gene: TRBJ2-5
CDR3 protein: CASGRGTGETQYF
CDR3 DNA: TGCGCCAGCGGTAGGGGGACAGGGGAGACCCAGTACTTC

clone size: .
D gene: .
V gene: TRBV28
J gene: TRBJ2-5
CDR3 protein: CASSFPGTTDQETQYF
CDR3 DNA: TGTGCCAGCAGTTTCCCCGGGACAACGGATCAAGAGACCCAGTACTTC